This T cell receptor beta chain is from a study of TIL therapy for anti-PD-1-resistant metastatic lung cancer (dated by TCRdb to the early 2020s). Some background on the complete study: Tumors were harvested prior to any PD-1/PD-L1 blockade, after which nivolumab was administered to patients, and lymphodepletion, expanded TIL infusion and IL-2 were given to patients who progressed. Across the cohort, whole-exome sequencing showed a median non-synonymous tumor mutation burden of about 1.5 mutations per megabase. Among the enrolled patients, the median age was roughly 50 years (range about 38-75), and the median tumor PD-L1 proportion score was approximately 5.9%. Clonotypes were tracked across tumor, expanded TIL product and serial blood samples by T cell receptor beta sequencing of tumor and peripheral blood. Most of the cohort had lung adenocarcinoma, several tumors were EGFR-mutant and two were ALK-rearranged, and half of the patients were current or former smokers. The full study reports these points: Clonotypes from the infused TIL partially replaced the baseline peripheral repertoire and then declined over months, and persistence showed no apparent association with response. The cohort was highly selected, including more treatment-naive, never-smoker and oncogene-addicted patients than is typical, which limits generalizability. The study protocol defined all tumor marker inferences as exploratory.

Taken from cysteine to phenylalanine, the CDR3 has 14 residues. The read is trimmed to its CDR3 DNA, 42 bases read in frame from base 1. V is pared back by 4 bases and J by 5 bases, with 12 bases lying between the germline termini. Looking up the germline V gene (reference sequence) yields CDR1 LNHDA and CDR2 SQIVND. This specimen's time point label, per the study, means: pre-treatment sample, taken before nivolumab and TIL therapy. Adults with stage 4 NSCLC were enrolled in a dual-center phase I trial from late 2017 to early 2020. The samples were drawn from an open-label, single-arm phase I trial testing tumor-infiltrating lymphocyte therapy combined with nivolumab in advanced non-small cell lung cancer. Blood mononuclear cells from EDTA tubes were separated on a Ficoll gradient and snap-frozen as pellets, and DNA was extracted from the cells using a Qiagen mini-prep kit. The immunoSEQ v3 hsTCRB kit was used to amplify TCR beta CDR3 regions from genomic DNA through bias-controlled multiplex PCR. An Illumina NextSeq 500 was used to sequence the TCR libraries, reaching around 1.8 million read pairs at survey level or roughly 5-6.5 million at deep level. In the paper's pipeline: V, D and J genes were assigned, non-productive sequences were removed, and clonality was reported by immunoSEQ Analyzer software. Repertoires were compared by productive Simpson clonality and by the Morisita overlap index of productive TRB rearrangements between infused TIL and blood. For each clone in blood, the absolute clonotype count was estimated by multiplying the lymphocyte count by the CD3+ fraction and by the clone's productive frequency. TCRdb obtained this table from immuneACCESS and retained in-frame rearrangements with V and J assigned. These tables miss some clones; where compared with another copy, unresolved V genes account for less than half of the shortfall, and the remainder is unexplained. V, J and clone size reflect that table, while D and trimming were determined from the DNA. The sample profile shows more than 45,000 clones; roughly 70% of them were found once. The ten biggest clones cover around 1.7% of the sample.

About this clone: It lacks a known antigen. No much larger clonotype is one base removed from it; base qualities were not supplied.

The input for sequencing was blood, taken at baseline. This TCR derives from a person between 30 and 79 years old with non-small cell lung cancer. The chain couples TRBV19 to TRBJ1-3, with a tentative D gene TRBD1 over 6 matching bases. The CDR3 region reads CASSTGESRNTIYF. The bases read TGTGCCAGTAGTACAGGGGAATCGAGAAACACCATATATTTT.